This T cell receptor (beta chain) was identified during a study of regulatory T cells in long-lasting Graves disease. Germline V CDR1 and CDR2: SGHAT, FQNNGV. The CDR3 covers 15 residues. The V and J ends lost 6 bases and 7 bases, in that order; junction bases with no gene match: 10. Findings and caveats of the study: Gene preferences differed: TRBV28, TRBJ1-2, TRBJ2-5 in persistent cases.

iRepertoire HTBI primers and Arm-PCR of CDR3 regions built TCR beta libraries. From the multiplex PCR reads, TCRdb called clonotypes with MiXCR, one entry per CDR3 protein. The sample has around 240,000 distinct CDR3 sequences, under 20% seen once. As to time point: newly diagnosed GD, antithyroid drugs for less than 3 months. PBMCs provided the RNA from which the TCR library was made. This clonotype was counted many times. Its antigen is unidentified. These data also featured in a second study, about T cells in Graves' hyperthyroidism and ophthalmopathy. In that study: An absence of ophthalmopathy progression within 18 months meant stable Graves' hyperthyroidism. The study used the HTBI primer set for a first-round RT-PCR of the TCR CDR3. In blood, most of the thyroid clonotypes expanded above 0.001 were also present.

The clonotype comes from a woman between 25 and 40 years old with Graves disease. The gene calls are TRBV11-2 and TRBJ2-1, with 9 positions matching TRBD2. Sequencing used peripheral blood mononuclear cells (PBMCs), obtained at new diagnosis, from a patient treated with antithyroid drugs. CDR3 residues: CASSQWGGGANEQFF. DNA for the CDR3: TGTGCCAGCAGTCAGTGGGGCGGGGGGGCAAATGAGCAGTTCTTC.